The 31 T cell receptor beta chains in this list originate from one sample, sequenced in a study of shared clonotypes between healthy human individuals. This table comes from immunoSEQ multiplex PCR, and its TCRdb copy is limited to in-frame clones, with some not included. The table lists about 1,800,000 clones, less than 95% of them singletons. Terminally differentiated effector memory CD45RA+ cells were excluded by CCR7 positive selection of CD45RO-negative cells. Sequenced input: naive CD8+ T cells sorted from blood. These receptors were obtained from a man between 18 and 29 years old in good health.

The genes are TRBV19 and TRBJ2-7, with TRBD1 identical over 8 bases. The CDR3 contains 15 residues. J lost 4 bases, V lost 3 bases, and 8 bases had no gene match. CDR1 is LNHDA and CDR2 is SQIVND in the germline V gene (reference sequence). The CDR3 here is CASSISPGGAYEQYF. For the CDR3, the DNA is TGTGCCAGTAGTATCAGCCCAGGGGGCGCTTACGAGCAGTACTTC.

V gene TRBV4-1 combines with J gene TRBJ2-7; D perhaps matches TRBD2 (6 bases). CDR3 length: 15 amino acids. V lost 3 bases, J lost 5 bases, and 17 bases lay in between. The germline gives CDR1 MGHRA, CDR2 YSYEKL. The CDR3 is CASSQGGEDVNEQYF. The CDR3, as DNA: TGCGCCAGCAGCCAGGGGGGAGAAGACGTCAACGAGCAGTACTTC.

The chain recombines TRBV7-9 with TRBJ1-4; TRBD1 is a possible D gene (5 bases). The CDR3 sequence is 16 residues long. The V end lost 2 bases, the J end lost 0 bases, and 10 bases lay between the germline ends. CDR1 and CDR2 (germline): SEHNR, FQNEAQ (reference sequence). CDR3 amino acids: CASSLLVGPTNEKLFF. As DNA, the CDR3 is TGTGCCAGCAGCTTATTGGTGGGACCAACTAATGAAAAACTGTTTTTT.

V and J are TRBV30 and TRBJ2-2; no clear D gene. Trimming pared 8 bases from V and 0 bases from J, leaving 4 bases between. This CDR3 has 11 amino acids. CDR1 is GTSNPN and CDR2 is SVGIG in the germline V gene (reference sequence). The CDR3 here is CAGTNTGELFF. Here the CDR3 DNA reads TGTGCCGGTACGAACACCGGGGAGCTGTTTTTT.

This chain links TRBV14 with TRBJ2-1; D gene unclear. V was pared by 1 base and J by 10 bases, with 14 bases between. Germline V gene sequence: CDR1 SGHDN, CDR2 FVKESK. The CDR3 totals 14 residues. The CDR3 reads CASSQGAVPMEQFF. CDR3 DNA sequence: TGTGCCAGCAGCCAAGGAGCAGTGCCGATGGAGCAGTTCTTC.

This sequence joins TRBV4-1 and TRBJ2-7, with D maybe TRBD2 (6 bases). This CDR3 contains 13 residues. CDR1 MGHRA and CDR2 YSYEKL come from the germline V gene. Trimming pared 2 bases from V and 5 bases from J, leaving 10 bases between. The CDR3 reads CASSQKTGDEQYF. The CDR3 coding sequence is TGCGCCAGCAGCCAAAAAACGGGGGACGAGCAGTACTTC.

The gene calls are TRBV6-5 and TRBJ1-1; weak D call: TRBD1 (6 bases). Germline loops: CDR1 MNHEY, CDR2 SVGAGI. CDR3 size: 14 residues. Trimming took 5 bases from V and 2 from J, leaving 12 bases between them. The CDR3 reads CASSQQGLNTEAFF. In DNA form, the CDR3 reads TGTGCCAGCAGTCAACAGGGTCTAAACACTGAAGCTTTCTTT.

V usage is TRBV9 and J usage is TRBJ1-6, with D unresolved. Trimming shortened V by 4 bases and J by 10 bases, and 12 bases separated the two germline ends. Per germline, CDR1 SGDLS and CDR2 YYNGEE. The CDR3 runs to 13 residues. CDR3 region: CASSPREWSPLHF. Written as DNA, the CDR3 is TGTGCCAGCAGCCCCCGCGAGTGGTCACCCCTCCACTTT.

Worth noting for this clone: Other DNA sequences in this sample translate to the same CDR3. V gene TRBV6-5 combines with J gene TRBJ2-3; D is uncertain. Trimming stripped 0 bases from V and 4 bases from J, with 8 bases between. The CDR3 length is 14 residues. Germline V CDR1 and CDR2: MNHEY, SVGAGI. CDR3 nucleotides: TGTGCCAGCAGTTACTCGTTGGCGGCAGATACGCAGTATTTT. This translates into CASSYSLAADTQYF.

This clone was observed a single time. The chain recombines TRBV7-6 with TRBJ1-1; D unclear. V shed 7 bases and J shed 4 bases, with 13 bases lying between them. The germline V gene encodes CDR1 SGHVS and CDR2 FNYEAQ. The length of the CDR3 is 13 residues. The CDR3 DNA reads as TGTGCCAGCACTCCGGACGGCGGCACTGAAGCTTTCTTT. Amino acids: CASTPDGGTEAFF.

This chain's CDR3 is CASSSTTGTSGSVFF. The CDR3 DNA reads TGTGCCAGCAGCTCCACGACCGGGACTAGCGGGTCGGTGTTCTTC. V gene TRBV7-9 combines with J gene TRBJ2-1; 12 bases agree with TRBD2. Germline V gene lookup returns CDR1 SEHNR and CDR2 FQNEAQ (reference sequence). The ends lost 4 bases at V and 15 bases at J; junction bases unmatched: 13. This CDR3 comprises 15 residues.

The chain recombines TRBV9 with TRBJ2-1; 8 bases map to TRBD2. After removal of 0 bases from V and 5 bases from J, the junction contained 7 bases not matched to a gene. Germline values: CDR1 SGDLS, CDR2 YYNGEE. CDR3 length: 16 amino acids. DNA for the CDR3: TGTGCCAGCAGCGTAGGGACGGGAGGGACCCACAATGAGCAGTTCTTC. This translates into CASSVGTGGTHNEQFF.

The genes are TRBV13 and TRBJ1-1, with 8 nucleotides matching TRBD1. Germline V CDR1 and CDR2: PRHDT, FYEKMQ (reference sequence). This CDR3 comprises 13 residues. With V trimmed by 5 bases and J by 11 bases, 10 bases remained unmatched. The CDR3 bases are TGTGCCAGCAGCGGACAGGGCCGACCGGCTGCTTTCTTT. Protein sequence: CASSGQGRPAAFF.

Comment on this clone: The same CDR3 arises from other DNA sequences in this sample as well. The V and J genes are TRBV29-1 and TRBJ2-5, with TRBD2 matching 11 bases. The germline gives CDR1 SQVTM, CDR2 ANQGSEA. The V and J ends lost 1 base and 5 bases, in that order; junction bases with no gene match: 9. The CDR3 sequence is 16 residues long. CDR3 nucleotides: TGCAGCGTTGAAGGCCCAATAGCGGGAGGGGGGGAGACCCAGTACTTC. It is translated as CSVEGPIAGGGETQYF.

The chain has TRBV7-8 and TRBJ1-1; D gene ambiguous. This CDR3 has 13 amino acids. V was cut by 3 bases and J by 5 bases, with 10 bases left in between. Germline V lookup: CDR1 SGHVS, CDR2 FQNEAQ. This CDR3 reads CASSFRRSTEAFF. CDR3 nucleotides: TGTGCCAGCAGCTTTAGAAGATCGACTGAAGCTTTCTTT.

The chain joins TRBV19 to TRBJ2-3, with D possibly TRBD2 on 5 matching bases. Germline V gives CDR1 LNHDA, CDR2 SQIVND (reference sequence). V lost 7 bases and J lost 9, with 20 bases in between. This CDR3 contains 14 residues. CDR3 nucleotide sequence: TGTGCCAGTATGGCTGGCCTTGGACTGGCAACGCAGTATTTT. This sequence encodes CASMAGLGLATQYF.

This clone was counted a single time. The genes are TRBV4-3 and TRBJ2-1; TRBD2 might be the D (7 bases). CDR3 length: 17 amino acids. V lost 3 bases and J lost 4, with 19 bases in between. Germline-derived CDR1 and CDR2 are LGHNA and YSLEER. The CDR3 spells CASSHGGARDTYNEQFF. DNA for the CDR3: TGCGCCAGCAGCCATGGGGGGGCCCGGGATACTTACAATGAGCAGTTCTTC.

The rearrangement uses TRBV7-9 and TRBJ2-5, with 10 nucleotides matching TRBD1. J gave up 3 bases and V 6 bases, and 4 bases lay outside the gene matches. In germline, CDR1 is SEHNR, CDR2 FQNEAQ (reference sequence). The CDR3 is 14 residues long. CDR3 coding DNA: TGTGCCAGCAGTACTGGACAGGGGGAAGAGACCCAGTACTTC. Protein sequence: CASSTGQGEETQYF.

CDR3 DNA sequence: TGTGCCAGCAGTCCTCGGACTAGCGGGGGGGCCTTGTGGGAGACCCAGTACTTC. It is translated as CASSPRTSGGALWETQYF. This sequence joins TRBV28 and TRBJ2-5, with 15 bases that match TRBD2. The J segment lost 5 bases and the V segment lost 5 bases, leaving 12 bases of the junction unmatched. The CDR3 totals 18 residues. From germline, CDR1 is MDHEN and CDR2 SYDVKM.

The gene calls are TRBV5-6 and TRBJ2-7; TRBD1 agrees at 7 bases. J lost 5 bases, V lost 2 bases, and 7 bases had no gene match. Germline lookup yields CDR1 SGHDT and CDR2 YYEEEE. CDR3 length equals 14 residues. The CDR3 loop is CASSFIQGSDEQYF. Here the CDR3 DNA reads TGTGCCAGCAGCTTTATACAGGGGTCGGACGAGCAGTACTTC.

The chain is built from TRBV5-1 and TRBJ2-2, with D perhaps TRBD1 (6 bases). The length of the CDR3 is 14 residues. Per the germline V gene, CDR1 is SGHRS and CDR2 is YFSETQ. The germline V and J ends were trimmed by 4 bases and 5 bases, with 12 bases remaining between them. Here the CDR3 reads CASSRDTNTGELFF. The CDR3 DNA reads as TGCGCCAGCAGCCGGGACACTAATACCGGGGAGCTGTTTTTT.

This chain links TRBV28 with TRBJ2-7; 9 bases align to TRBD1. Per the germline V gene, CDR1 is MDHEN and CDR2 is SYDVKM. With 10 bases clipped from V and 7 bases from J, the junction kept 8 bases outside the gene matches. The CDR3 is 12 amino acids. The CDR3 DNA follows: TGTGCCACCGGGACAGGGTTATATGAGCAGTACTTC. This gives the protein CATGTGLYEQYF.

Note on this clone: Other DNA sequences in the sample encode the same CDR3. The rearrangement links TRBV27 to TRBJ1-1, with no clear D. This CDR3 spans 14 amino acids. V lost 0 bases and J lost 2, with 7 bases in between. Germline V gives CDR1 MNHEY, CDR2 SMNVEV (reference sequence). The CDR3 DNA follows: TGTGCCAGCAGTTTATCCCCGGGCAACACTGAAGCTTTCTTT. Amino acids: CASSLSPGNTEAFF.

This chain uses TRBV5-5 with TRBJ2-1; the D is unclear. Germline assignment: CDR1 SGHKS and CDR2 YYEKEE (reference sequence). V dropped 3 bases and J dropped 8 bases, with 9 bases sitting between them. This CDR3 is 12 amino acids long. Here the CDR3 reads CASSSWSDEQFF. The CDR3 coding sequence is TGTGCCAGCAGCTCCTGGTCCGATGAGCAGTTCTTC.

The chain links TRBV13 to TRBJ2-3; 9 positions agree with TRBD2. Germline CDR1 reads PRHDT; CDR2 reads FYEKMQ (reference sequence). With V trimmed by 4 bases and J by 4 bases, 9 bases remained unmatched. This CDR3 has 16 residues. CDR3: CASSSSSGKSPDTQYF. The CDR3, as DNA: TGTGCCAGCAGCTCTTCTAGCGGGAAATCCCCAGATACGCAGTATTTT.

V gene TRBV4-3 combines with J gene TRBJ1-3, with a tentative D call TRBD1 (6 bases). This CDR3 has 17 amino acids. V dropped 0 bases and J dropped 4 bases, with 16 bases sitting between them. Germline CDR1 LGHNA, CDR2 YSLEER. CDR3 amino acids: CASSQDIGTITGNTIYF. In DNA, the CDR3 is TGCGCCAGCAGCCAAGATATTGGGACAATAACGGGAAACACCATATATTTT.

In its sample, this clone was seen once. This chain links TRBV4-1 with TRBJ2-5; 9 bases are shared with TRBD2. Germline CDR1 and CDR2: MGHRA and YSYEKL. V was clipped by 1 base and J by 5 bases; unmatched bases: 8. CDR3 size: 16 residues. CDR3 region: CASSQGPASGVETQYF. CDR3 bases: TGCGCCAGCAGCCAAGGGCCGGCTAGCGGGGTCGAGACCCAGTACTTC.

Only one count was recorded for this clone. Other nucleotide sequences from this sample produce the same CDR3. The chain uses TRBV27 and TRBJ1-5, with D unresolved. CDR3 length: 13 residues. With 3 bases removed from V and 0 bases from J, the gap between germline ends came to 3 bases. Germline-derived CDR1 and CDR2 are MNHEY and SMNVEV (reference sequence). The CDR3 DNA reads TGTGCCAGCAGTTTTGATAGCAATCAGCCCCAGCATTTT. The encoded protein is CASSFDSNQPQHF.

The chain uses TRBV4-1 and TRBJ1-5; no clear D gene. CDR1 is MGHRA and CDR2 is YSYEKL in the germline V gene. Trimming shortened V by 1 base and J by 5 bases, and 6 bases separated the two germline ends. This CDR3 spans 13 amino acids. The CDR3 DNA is TGCGCCAGCAGCCAAGCCTTGGATCAGCCCCAGCATTTT. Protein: CASSQALDQPQHF.

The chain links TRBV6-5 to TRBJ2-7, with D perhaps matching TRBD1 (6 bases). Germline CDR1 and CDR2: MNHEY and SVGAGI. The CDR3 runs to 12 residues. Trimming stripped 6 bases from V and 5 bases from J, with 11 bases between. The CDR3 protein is CASSYRVDEQYF. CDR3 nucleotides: TGTGCCAGCAGCTACAGGGTCGACGAGCAGTACTTC.

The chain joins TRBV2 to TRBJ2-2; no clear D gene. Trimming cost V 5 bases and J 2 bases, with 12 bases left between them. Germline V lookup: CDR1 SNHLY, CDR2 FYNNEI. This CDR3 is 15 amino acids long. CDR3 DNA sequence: TGTGCCAGCAGTCCTTTAGGACCAAACACCGGGGAGCTGTTTTTT. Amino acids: CASSPLGPNTGELFF.